This T cell receptor (beta chain) was profiled in a study of immune cell composition in non-small cell lung cancer. Study-wide results and caveats: Dominant in vivo tumour-associated clones were not shown to share tumour-reactive sequences. Lung squamous cell carcinoma tumours had significantly higher top 10 clone scores and productive clonality than lung adenocarcinoma.

The assay was immunoSEQ multiplex PCR, and TCRdb's table has in-frame clones only and misses some. Of about 5,200 clones in the sample, roughly 70% were seen once. As concerns this clone: Its antigen is not identified.

Template was genomic DNA from frozen, unsorted single-cell suspensions. The CDR3 is 18 residues long. Trimming removed 3 bases from V and 5 bases from J; junction bases left unmatched: 9. Germline CDR1 reads SGHRS; CDR2 reads YFSETQ. The chain is built from TRBV5-1 and TRBJ2-3; the match to TRBD2 covers 16 bases. Specimen: lung tumor tissue. This clonotype was obtained from a human donor with non-small cell lung cancer. CDR3 amino acids: CASSWGLAGGPDGDTQYF. The CDR3 DNA follows: TGCGCCAGCAGCTGGGGACTAGCGGGAGGGCCGGACGGAGATACGCAGTATTTT. Variable domain in full (rest from reference TRBV5-1 and TRBJ2-3): KAGVTQTPRYLIKTRGQQVTLSCSPISGHRSVSWYQQTPGQGLQFLFEYFSETQRNKGNFPGRFSGRQFSNSRSEMNVSTLELGDSALYLCASSWGLAGGPDGDTQYFGPGTRLTVL.